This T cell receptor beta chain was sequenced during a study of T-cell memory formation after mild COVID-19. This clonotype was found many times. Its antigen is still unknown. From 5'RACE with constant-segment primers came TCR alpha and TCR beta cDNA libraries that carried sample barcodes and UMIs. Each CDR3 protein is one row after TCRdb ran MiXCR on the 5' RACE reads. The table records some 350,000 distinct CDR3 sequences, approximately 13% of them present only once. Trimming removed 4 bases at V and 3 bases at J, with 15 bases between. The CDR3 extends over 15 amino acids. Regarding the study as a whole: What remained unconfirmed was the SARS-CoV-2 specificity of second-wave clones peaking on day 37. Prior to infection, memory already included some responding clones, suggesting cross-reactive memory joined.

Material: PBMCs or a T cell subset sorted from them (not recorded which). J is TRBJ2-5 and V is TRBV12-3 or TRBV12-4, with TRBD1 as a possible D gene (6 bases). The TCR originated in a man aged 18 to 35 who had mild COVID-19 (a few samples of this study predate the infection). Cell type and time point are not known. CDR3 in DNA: TGTGCCAGCAGTTCAAACCACAGGGTTAAAGAGACCCAGTACTTC. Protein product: CASSSNHRVKETQYF.